These 20 T cell receptor beta chains originate from one sample sequenced in a study of regulatory T cells in long-lasting Graves disease. Time point indicated: persistent/refractory GD, antithyroid drugs over 5 years with positive TRAb. The TCR library was made from RNA that had been extracted from PBMCs in TRIzol. Arm-PCR of CDR3 regions and iRepertoire HTBI primers were used to build TCR beta libraries. One entry per CDR3 protein results from TCRdb running MiXCR on the multiplex PCR reads. The sample consists of about 310,000 distinct CDR3 sequences, 20% to 25% of them appearing once. This specimen was peripheral blood mononuclear cells (PBMCs), taken when the disease was refractory, from a patient treated with antithyroid drugs. These receptor sequences come from a female donor with Graves disease.

In this sample, this clonotype turned up many times. This chain connects TRBV6-1 to TRBJ2-7; D possibly corresponds to TRBD1 (6 bases). The CDR3 totals 15 residues. Looked up from germline, CDR1 is MNHNS and CDR2 is SASEGT. Deletions cut 6 bases from V and 4 bases from J, with 19 bases between. DNA for the CDR3: TGTGCCAGCAGGGATTGGGGGCAAGAAAATTACGAGCAGTACTTC. This encodes CASRDWGQENYEQYF.

The sample holds many counts of this clonotype. This chain uses TRBV5-6 with TRBJ2-5, with D tentatively TRBD1 or TRBD2 (5 bases each). Trimming took 5 bases from V and 0 from J, leaving 8 bases between them. Germline lookup yields CDR1 SGHDT and CDR2 YYEEEE. This CDR3 is 13 amino acids long. CDR3 DNA: TGTGCCAGCAGTGAGGGGTACCAAGAGACCCAGTACTTC. Protein sequence: CASSEGYQETQYF.

The chain links TRBV7-2 to TRBJ2-5; 11 bases align to TRBD2. The ends lost 5 bases at V and 2 bases at J; junction bases unmatched: 10. CDR3 size: 17 residues. Germline V gene lookup returns CDR1 SGHTA and CDR2 FQGNSA. Written as DNA, the CDR3 is TGTGCCAGCAGCAGATTTAGCGGGAGGGTCCCTCAAGAGACCCAGTACTTC. This translates into CASSRFSGRVPQETQYF.

This chain links TRBV12-3 or TRBV12-4 with TRBJ2-7; D not certain. The V gene lost 0 bases and the J gene lost 8 bases, with 20 bases spanning the gap. The CDR3 totals 16 residues. The CDR3 protein is CASSLADSPHRDKQYF. The CDR3 DNA reads as TGTGCCAGCAGTTTAGCCGATAGCCCCCACAGAGACAAGCAGTACTTC.

This chain joins TRBV9 and TRBJ2-6; possible D gene TRBD2, 7 bases. Trimming removed 1 base at V and 0 bases at J, with 11 bases between. The CDR3 consists of 17 residues. CDR1 is SGDLS and CDR2 is YYNGEE in the germline V gene. The CDR3 sequence: CASSVWGGRSGANVLTF. The CDR3, as DNA: TGTGCCAGCAGCGTATGGGGGGGGCGCTCTGGGGCCAACGTCCTGACTTTC.

This clonotype has ten or more counts. This chain joins TRBV7-2 and TRBJ2-5; D not resolved. This CDR3 is built from 13 residues. V was pared by 5 bases and J by 3 bases, with 10 bases between. From germline, CDR1 is SGHTA and CDR2 FQGNSA. The chain's CDR3 is CASSLSKEETQYF. The CDR3 DNA is TGTGCCAGCAGCCTTTCGAAAGAAGAGACCCAGTACTTC.

There are many counts of this clonotype. The V call is TRBV4-1, the J call TRBJ2-7; D not resolved. Trimming removed 4 bases at V and 6 bases at J, with 10 bases between. Germline V gene lookup returns CDR1 MGHRA and CDR2 YSYEKL. The CDR3 consists of 12 residues. The CDR3 region is CASSRPGPEQYF. CDR3 nucleotide sequence: TGCGCCAGCAGCCGCCCCGGTCCCGAGCAGTACTTC.

This chain links TRBV6-1 with TRBJ2-5; D ambiguous. The CDR3 runs 11 residues. Trimming took off 7 bases at V and 5 bases at J, with 8 bases between the two ends. Germline values: CDR1 MNHNS, CDR2 SASEGT. This CDR3 is CASKKLETQYF. CDR3 nucleotides: TGTGCCAGCAAGAAGTTGGAGACCCAGTACTTC.

For this clonotype: Since a much larger clone is just one base distant, this may be a read error. The chain employs TRBV28 and TRBJ1-1, with D maybe TRBD1 (5 bases). Germline V gene sequence: CDR1 MDHEN, CDR2 SYDVKM. The CDR3 is made up of 15 amino acids. CDR3 sequence (DNA): TGTGCCAGCAGTGAAGTAGGGGTCACGAACGCTGAAGCTTTCTTT. The encoded protein is CASSEVGVTNAEAFF.

The V call is TRBV2, the J call TRBJ2-1; no clear D. The CDR3 totals 15 residues. CDR1 is SNHLY, CDR2 FYNNEI, per germline. Trimming left V 4 bases short and J 0 bases short, with 10 bases between. The CDR3 DNA is TGTGCCAGCAGTGGCGGATCGAGCTCCTACAATGAGCAGTTCTTC. This translates into CASSGGSSSYNEQFF.

This clonotype was observed a handful of times. V usage is TRBV28 and J usage is TRBJ2-3; tentatively, D is TRBD1 (6 bases). This CDR3 comprises 14 residues. From germline, CDR1 is MDHEN and CDR2 SYDVKM. Deletions cut 1 base from V and 5 bases from J, with 10 bases between. CDR3 loop: CASSLLGARDTQYF. The CDR3 DNA reads as TGTGCCAGCAGTTTATTGGGGGCCAGAGATACGCAGTATTTT.

A remark on this clonotype: A read error may account for a junction end that differs from germline. The chain joins TRBV9 to TRBJ2-5, with 9 positions matching TRBD2. The germline gives CDR1 SGDLS, CDR2 YYNGEE. The CDR3 loop spans 16 amino acids. As DNA, the CDR3 is TGCGCCAGCAGCTTGGATCCAGCGGGAGGAAGGGAGACCCAGTACTTC. This sequence encodes CASSLDPAGGRETQYF.

The rearrangement joins TRBV27 to TRBJ2-6; D is unclear. V dropped 3 bases and J dropped 0 bases, with 6 bases sitting between them. Germline assignment: CDR1 MNHEY and CDR2 SMNVEV (reference sequence). The CDR3 has 15 residues. CDR3 sequence (DNA): TGTGCCAGCAGTTTTGAGAGCTCTGGGGCCAACGTCCTGACTTTC. Encoded protein: CASSFESSGANVLTF.

This clonotype has just a few counts. This chain connects TRBV9 to TRBJ2-1, with D tentatively TRBD1 (5 bases). Trimming pared 1 base from V and 5 bases from J, leaving 7 bases between. Germline V gene sequence: CDR1 SGDLS, CDR2 YYNGEE. This CDR3 spans 13 amino acids. CDR3 in amino acids: CASSVLQDNEQFF. CDR3 DNA: TGTGCCAGCAGCGTACTACAGGACAATGAGCAGTTCTTC.

A few counts support this clonotype. The gene calls are TRBV9 and TRBJ2-2, with TRBD2 identical over 10 bases. In germline, CDR1 is SGDLS, CDR2 YYNGEE. The V segment lost 0 bases and the J segment 6 bases; nucleotides outside the gene matches: 5. The CDR3 extends over 16 amino acids. The CDR3 here is CASSVASGSYAGELFF. CDR3 DNA sequence: TGTGCCAGCAGCGTAGCTAGCGGGAGTTATGCCGGGGAGCTGTTTTTT. Combining the CDR3 with reference TRBV9 and TRBJ2-2 gives the whole variable domain DSGVTQTPKHLITATGQRVTLRCSPRSGDLSVYWYQQSLDQGLQFLIQYYNGEERAKGNILERFSAQQFPDLHSELNLSSLELGDSALYFCASSVASGSYAGELFFGEGSRLTVL.

This clonotype was picked up a small number of times. J is TRBJ2-7 and V is TRBV6-1; no clear D. Germline loops: CDR1 MNHNS, CDR2 SASEGT. This CDR3 has 14 residues. Trimming took off 7 bases at V and 0 bases at J, with 13 bases between the two ends. Here the CDR3 reads CASTPGPSSYEQYF. In nucleotides, the CDR3 is TGTGCCAGCACTCCCGGCCCGAGCTCCTACGAGCAGTACTTC.

V gene TRBV6-5 combines with J gene TRBJ2-6; the D is unclear. V was shortened by 0 bases and J by 0 bases, with 9 bases between the two germline ends. CDR3 length: 17 amino acids. The germline gives CDR1 MNHEY, CDR2 SVGAGI. The chain's CDR3 is CASSYSIRFSGANVLTF. The CDR3 DNA follows: TGTGCCAGCAGTTACTCGATCAGGTTCTCTGGGGCCAACGTCCTGACTTTC.

Ten or more counts support this clonotype. The V call is TRBV19, the J call TRBJ2-5; a weak D match, TRBD1 (6 bases). This CDR3 has 16 residues. V shed 6 bases and J shed 1 base, with 18 bases lying between them. Germline V gene sequence: CDR1 LNHDA, CDR2 SQIVND (reference sequence). In nucleotides, the CDR3 is TGTGCCAGTAGCCTCTCCCCCGGGACAACCCAAGAGACCCAGTACTTC. The encoded protein is CASSLSPGTTQETQYF.

The CDR3 coding sequence is TGTGCCAGCAGCCGCAGATCAGACAGGGCAAGTTACGGTGAAGCTTTCTTT. Translated: CASSRRSDRASYGEAFF. The rearrangement joins TRBV13 to TRBJ1-1, with 7 bases matching TRBD1. Germline CDR1 PRHDT, CDR2 FYEKMQ (reference sequence). Unmatched junction bases numbered 19, after V lost 5 bases and J lost 7 bases. The CDR3 contains 17 residues. The full variable domain, in which reference TRBV13 and TRBJ1-1 provide the parts outside the CDR3, is AAGVIQSPRHLIKEKRETATLKCYPIPRHDTVYWYQQGPGQDPQFLISFYEKMQSDKGSIPDRFSAQQFSDYHSELNMSSLELGDSALYFCASSRRSDRASYGEAFFGQGTRLTVV.

In its sample, this clonotype was seen a few times. This chain uses TRBV7-9 with TRBJ1-2, with 10 positions matching TRBD1. V dropped 5 bases and J dropped 8; count of bases not matched to a gene: 5. The CDR3 extends over 13 amino acids. Germline lookup yields CDR1 SEHNR and CDR2 FQNEAQ (reference sequence). The CDR3 protein is CASSIPGQGGYTF. CDR3 bases: TGTGCCAGCAGCATTCCGGGACAGGGGGGCTACACCTTC. The variable domain in full, completed from reference TRBV7-9 and TRBJ1-2, reads DTGVSQNPRHKITKRGQNVTFRCDPISEHNRLYWYRQTLGQGPEFLTYFQNEAQLEKSRLLSDRFSAERPKGSFSTLEIQRTEQGDSAMYLCASSIPGQGGYTFGSGTRLTVV.